Listed below are T cell receptor beta chains from one sample, sequenced in a study of T cells in Graves' hyperthyroidism and ophthalmopathy. TCRdb reprocessed the multiplex PCR reads with MiXCR, giving one entry per CDR3 protein. The sample gives 550,000 to 700,000 distinct CDR3 sequences, around 46% of which show up once; around 19% is in the top ten. The source material was peripheral blood or thyroid tissue (not recorded which). The receptors shown here come from an adult woman with Graves' disease, either hyperthyroidism or ophthalmopathy (not recorded which). CDR3s include the opening cysteine and the closing phenylalanine or tryptophan. The order of the fields is V gene, clone size, J gene, D gene, CDR3 DNA, CDR3 protein. D genes are given only for firm matches. Only part of the rows carry a size: once, few, many, or a class if the clone is expanded.

>TRBV25-1|few|TRBJ1-1|.
TGTGCCAGCACCCCGGGGGGGTTCATGAACACTGAAGCTTTCTTT
CASTPGGFMNTEAFF
>TRBV18|few|TRBJ2-7|.
TGTGCCAGCTCACCGGATTCCGGCAACTCCTACGAGCAGTACTTC
CASSPDSGNSYEQYF
>TRBV12-3/TRBV12-4|.|TRBJ1-6|.
TGTGCCAGCAAGATCACTGGGTCACCCCTCCACTTT
CASKITGSPLHF
>TRBV7-8|many|TRBJ2-7|.
TGTGCCAGCAGCCACAAGGGGGGGTGGTCCTACGAGCAGTACTTC
CASSHKGGWSYEQYF
>TRBV12-3/TRBV12-4|many|TRBJ2-7|.
TGTGCCAGCAGTTTCACAAAGCAGTCCGAGCAGTACTTC
CASSFTKQSEQYF
>TRBV27|few|TRBJ1-5|.
TGTGCCAGCAGTTTAAGTGCCGGGAGATATCAGCCCCAGCATTTT
CASSLSAGRYQPQHF
>TRBV7-2|.|TRBJ2-1|.
TGTGCCAGCAGCTTCCGGGCCCACAATGAGCAGTTCTTC
CASSFRAHNEQFF
>TRBV5-4|.|TRBJ2-1|.
TGTGCCAGCAGCTTGGATGCCGGGGATGAGCAGTTCTTC
CASSLDAGDEQFF
>TRBV20-1|many|TRBJ1-4|.
TGCAGTGTCCCCCTAGAGGGGGAATATTCTGAAAAACTGTTTTTT
CSVPLEGEYSEKLFF
>TRBV7-2|once|TRBJ2-7|.
TGTGCCAGCAGCTTAGGTCTGGAGGGGGAGCAGTACTTC
CASSLGLEGEQYF
>TRBV7-9|once|TRBJ2-5|.
TGTGCCAGCAGCGTCCAGGGGAGGACCCAGTACTTC
CASSVQGRTQYF
>TRBV5-1|many|TRBJ2-7|TRBD2
TGCGCCAGCACCAGCGGGAGGCCCGGTAGCGAGCAGTACTTC
CASTSGRPGSEQYF
>TRBV7-9|many|TRBJ2-7|.
TGTGCCAGCAGCTTAGACCGGGACACCTACGAGCAGTACTTC
CASSLDRDTYEQYF